This entry lists 24 T cell receptor beta chains sequenced from one sample in a study of Ad26.COV2.S vaccination and SARS-CoV-2 variants. Some clones are missing from TCRdb's copy, which holds only in-frame ones; the method was immunoSEQ multiplex PCR. The table shows about 420,000 clones, with 85% to 90% occurring only once. Treatment given: 15 to 20 received Ad26.COV2.S at low or high dose, single or two shots; 5 received placebo; per-sample allocation not given. Repertoires come from day 63 after the first vaccine or placebo injection. The source was peripheral blood, collected in a trial of Ad26.COV2.S vaccine versus placebo. The receptor set was obtained from a person between 18 and 65 years old who received the Ad26.COV2.S COVID-19 vaccine or a placebo.

This sequence joins TRBV4-1 and TRBJ1-6, with 10 bases that match TRBD1. Per germline, CDR1 MGHRA and CDR2 YSYEKL. CDR3 size: 17 residues. V lost 1 base to trimming and J lost 9 bases; unmatched junction nucleotides: 9. CDR3 protein: CASSQVGMTGGGSPLHF. Here the CDR3 DNA reads TGCGCCAGCAGCCAAGTCGGGATGACAGGGGGCGGTTCACCCCTCCACTTT.

A single count supports this clone. The V and J genes are TRBV7-2 and TRBJ1-6, with unresolved D. Germline lookup yields CDR1 SGHTA and CDR2 FQGNSA. V lost 1 base to trimming and J lost 8 bases, with 3 bases between them. This CDR3 has 12 residues. In nucleotides, the CDR3 is TGTGCCAGCAGCTTAGTAGATTCACCCCTCCACTTT. Amino acid sequence: CASSLVDSPLHF.

This chain uses TRBV6-6 with TRBJ2-5, with D tentatively TRBD1 (5 bases). V lost 4 bases, J lost 5 bases, and 20 bases lay in between. Germline V CDR1 and CDR2: MNHNY, SVGAGI (reference sequence). CDR3 length: 16 amino acids. For the CDR3, the DNA is TGTGCCAGCAGTTCTATAACAAAGTGGGGCCGGGAGACCCAGTACTTC. It is translated as CASSSITKWGRETQYF.

This clone was detected only once. This chain connects TRBV6-5 to TRBJ1-5; D gene ambiguous. The CDR3 is 13 residues long. Germline CDR1 and CDR2: MNHEY and SVGAGI. V was pared by 3 bases and J by 3 bases, with 6 bases between. In nucleotides, the CDR3 is TGTGCCAGCAGTTATAGAGACAATCAGCCCCAGCATTTT. Translating gives CASSYRDNQPQHF.

This clone was detected once. The chain recombines TRBV28 with TRBJ1-5; no firm D call. The CDR3 has 14 amino acids. Looked up from germline, CDR1 is MDHEN and CDR2 is SYDVKM. V dropped 6 bases and J dropped 4 bases, with 13 bases sitting between them. The CDR3 region is CASRAVADNQPQHF. The CDR3 nucleotides are TGTGCCAGCAGGGCGGTGGCGGATAATCAGCCCCAGCATTTT.

The V call is TRBV19, the J call TRBJ2-2; 7 nucleotides line up with TRBD1. Germline V gene sequence: CDR1 LNHDA, CDR2 SQIVND (reference sequence). V dropped 1 base and J dropped 4; count of bases not matched to a gene: 6. CDR3 size: 16 residues. CDR3 nucleotide sequence: TGTGCCAGTAGTATAGTAGGGGGCATTGGCACCGGGGAGCTGTTTTTT. This gives the protein CASSIVGGIGTGELFF. Combining the CDR3 with reference TRBV19 and TRBJ2-2 gives the whole variable domain DGGITQSPKYLFRKEGQNVTLSCEQNLNHDAMYWYRQDPGQGLRLIYYSQIVNDFQKGDIAEGYSVSREKKESFPLTVTSAQKNPTAFYLCASSIVGGIGTGELFFGEGSRLTVL.

The chain combines TRBV6-2 or TRBV6-3 with TRBJ2-1; 12 nucleotides agree with TRBD2. Per the germline V gene, CDR1 is MNHEY and CDR2 is SVGEGT. The length of the CDR3 is 16 residues. Trimming at V came to 6 bases and at J to 8 bases, leaving 11 bases not matched to a gene. CDR3 sequence (DNA): TGTGCCAGCAGCTCCGATCTACTAGCGGGGGGTGATGAGCAGTTCTTC. Its translation: CASSSDLLAGGDEQFF.

The rearrangement joins TRBV11-1 to TRBJ1-1; D not certain. The CDR3 runs 15 residues. Germline V CDR1 and CDR2: SGHAT, FQDESV (reference sequence). V was shortened by 2 bases and J by 3 bases, with 13 bases between the two germline ends. CDR3 sequence: CASSLTREKDTEAFF. CDR3 sequence (DNA): TGTGCCAGCAGCTTAACAAGAGAGAAGGACACTGAAGCTTTCTTT.

The chain combines TRBV3-1 (or the pseudogene TRBV3-2) with TRBJ2-3; unclear D gene. Trimming shortened V by 2 bases and J by 10 bases, and 10 bases separated the two germline ends. The germline V gene encodes CDR1 LGHDT and CDR2 YNNKEL (reference sequence). The CDR3 length is 12 residues. The CDR3 bases are TGTGCCAGCAGCCAATTCGCTGGCTCGCAGTATTTT. Amino acid sequence: CASSQFAGSQYF.

This chain links TRBV7-9 with TRBJ2-5; D unresolved. The V end lost 2 bases, the J end lost 2 bases, and 9 bases lay between the germline ends. CDR1 SEHNR and CDR2 FQNEAQ come from the germline V gene (reference sequence). The CDR3 totals 14 residues. Here the CDR3 DNA reads TGTGCCAGCAGCTTAACGGGCACACAAGAGACCCAGTACTTC. This sequence encodes CASSLTGTQETQYF.

V and J are TRBV6-5 and TRBJ2-7, with 9 bases matching TRBD1. With 6 bases clipped from V and 4 bases from J, the junction kept 10 bases outside the gene matches. The CDR3 covers 15 residues. Germline V gene sequence: CDR1 MNHEY, CDR2 SVGAGI. The CDR3 nucleotides are TGTGCCAGCAGGAAAGCAGGGACAGGGTTATACGAGCAGTACTTC. This sequence encodes CASRKAGTGLYEQYF.

This chain links TRBV5-1 with TRBJ2-7; possibly TRBD1 for D (6 bases). CDR1 is SGHRS and CDR2 is YFSETQ in the germline V gene. Trimming left V 0 bases short and J 6 bases short, with 13 bases between. The CDR3 has 14 residues. This chain's CDR3 is CASSLVGTLIEQYF. The CDR3 DNA is TGCGCCAGCAGCTTGGTTGGGACACTTATCGAGCAGTACTTC.

The rearrangement links TRBV13 to TRBJ1-3; a possible D gene is TRBD1 (6 bases). The CDR3 contains 16 residues. The germline V and J ends were trimmed by 4 bases and 0 bases, with 13 bases remaining between them. The V gene's germline CDR1 is PRHDT and CDR2 FYEKMQ (reference sequence). CDR3 sequence: CASSSNRALSGNTIYF. CDR3 bases: TGTGCCAGCAGCTCGAACAGGGCCCTCTCTGGAAACACCATATATTTT.

The chain joins TRBV6-2 or TRBV6-3 to TRBJ1-2; D is unclear. This CDR3 comprises 13 residues. The V gene's germline CDR1 is MNHEY and CDR2 SVGEGT. Trimming shortened V by 5 bases and J by 3 bases, and 10 bases separated the two germline ends. CDR3 amino acids: CASSPRTHYGYTF. CDR3 in DNA: TGTGCCAGCAGTCCGAGGACTCACTATGGCTACACCTTC.

The chain is built from TRBV10-2 and TRBJ2-2; D is perhaps TRBD2 (5 bases). Per germline, CDR1 WSHSY and CDR2 SAAADI. With 7 bases removed from V and 1 base from J, the gap between germline ends came to 10 bases. The CDR3 runs 14 residues. The CDR3 spells CASNPGVNTGELFF. DNA of the CDR3: TGCGCCAGCAATCCCGGGGTGAACACCGGGGAGCTGTTTTTT.

The chain joins TRBV2 to TRBJ2-5, with TRBD1 matching over 8 bases. Looked up from germline, CDR1 is SNHLY and CDR2 is FYNNEI. V was clipped by 3 bases and J by 5 bases; unmatched bases: 2. The length of the CDR3 is 13 residues. As DNA, the CDR3 is TGTGCCAGCAGTGACAGGGGGCTGGAGACCCAGTACTTC. As protein: CASSDRGLETQYF.

The CDR3 DNA reads as TGTGCCAGCAGCCAAGATCAGGGGGGCAATCAGCCCCAGCATTTT. This gives the protein CASSQDQGGNQPQHF. The chain links TRBV4-2 to TRBJ1-5, with 7 bases aligning to TRBD1. The ends lost 0 bases at V and 2 bases at J; junction bases unmatched: 1. Per germline, CDR1 LGHNA and CDR2 YNFKEQ. The CDR3 runs 15 residues.

The gene calls are TRBV10-3 and TRBJ1-4, with D tentatively TRBD1 (6 bases). The germline V and J ends were trimmed by 10 bases and 6 bases, with 12 bases remaining between them. This CDR3 has 12 amino acids. Germline CDR1 is ENHRY and CDR2 is SYGVKD. The CDR3 nucleotides are TGTGCCACTCAGGGGTGGGATGAAAAACTGTTTTTT. Translation gives CATQGWDEKLFF.

This sequence joins TRBV6-5 and TRBJ2-7, with D possibly TRBD1 on 5 matching bases. The V gene's germline CDR1 is MNHEY and CDR2 SVGAGI. The CDR3 length is 12 residues. Trimming cost V 7 bases and J 4 bases, with 11 bases left between them. The CDR3 DNA is TGTGCCAGCACAGGGATAGTGTACGAGCAGTACTTC. Encoded protein: CASTGIVYEQYF.

The rearrangement links TRBV5-1 to TRBJ2-3; D tentatively reads TRBD1 or TRBD2 (5 bases each). V gave up 5 bases and J gave up 2 bases, with 15 bases separating them. The CDR3 is 15 amino acids. Germline V gene data show CDR1 as SGHRS and CDR2 as YFSETQ. This chain's CDR3 is CASRSWDGNTDTQYF. DNA of the CDR3: TGCGCCAGCAGGAGTTGGGACGGAAACACAGATACGCAGTATTTT.

This chain uses TRBV6-2 or TRBV6-3 with TRBJ1-5; D is undetermined. The germline CDR1 and CDR2 sequences are MNHEY and SVGEGT. The CDR3 runs to 17 residues. V was clipped by 2 bases and J by 4 bases, with 18 bases between them. CDR3 in DNA: TGTGCCAGCAGTTACCGGGGAAGGCGTGTCGCAAATCAGCCCCAGCATTTT. It is translated as CASSYRGRRVANQPQHF.

V is TRBV15 and J is TRBJ2-7; 7 bases match TRBD2. The germline V gene encodes CDR1 LNHNV and CDR2 YYDKDF (reference sequence). This CDR3 has 14 residues. Trimming removed 2 bases from V and 1 base from J; junction bases left unmatched: 2. CDR3 nucleotide sequence: TGTGCCACCAGCAGACTAGCGGATTCCTACGAGCAGTACTTC. It translates to CATSRLADSYEQYF.

V and J are TRBV28 and TRBJ1-4; D might be TRBD1 (6 bases). CDR1 MDHEN and CDR2 SYDVKM come from the germline V gene. V was trimmed by 7 bases and J by 5 bases, leaving 20 bases between them. The length of the CDR3 is 16 residues. The CDR3 is CASTLPRGSGNEKLFF. CDR3 DNA: TGTGCCAGCACCCTCCCCAGGGGCAGTGGGAATGAAAAACTGTTTTTT.

This chain's CDR3 is CASSSNRRSTEAFF. DNA for the CDR3: TGTGCCAGCAGTTCTAACCGACGGTCCACTGAAGCTTTCTTT. The chain is built from TRBV6-2 or TRBV6-3 and TRBJ1-1; D ambiguous. The germline V and J ends were trimmed by 4 bases and 4 bases, with 13 bases remaining between them. The CDR3 loop spans 14 amino acids. Germline assignment: CDR1 MNHEY and CDR2 SVGEGT.